This T cell receptor (beta chain) comes out of a study of human T cells and chemical hapten exposure. As for the study in general: The patients were mostly female; they had alopecia areata, totalis or universalis.

Study results and caveats: Relative to control repertoires, expanded TCRs gave rise to significantly more large CDR3 similarity clusters. After DPC sensitization, TCRs above 1 in 1000 frequency showed no change.

Comment on this clonotype: The antigen remains unidentified.

V gave up 3 bases and J gave up 7 bases, with 16 bases separating them. Germline V lookup: CDR1 SGHTA, CDR2 FQGNSA. There are 14 residues in the CDR3. Stated time point: patch test 1, 2 weeks after DPC sensitization. This sample's treatment: therapeutic diphenylcyclopropenone sensitization with weekly scalp DPC. Unfractionated whole blood yielded total RNA. A single record per CDR3 protein comes from TCRdb applying MiXCR to the RACE reads. The sample lists some 50,000 distinct CDR3 sequences, 7.5% to 10% seen once, with about an eighth in the top ten. This receptor was identified in a woman between 35 and 50 years old with alopecia areata. Some clones in this sample may be carry-over from other donors' samples. The sequences come from whole blood, collected in connection with sensitization to the hapten diphenylcyclopropenone (DPC). The chain has TRBV7-2 and TRBJ2-7; D gene ambiguous. CDR3 sequence reads: CASSFQSTRFEQYF. The CDR3 DNA follows: TGTGCCAGCAGCTTCCAGTCAACGCGTTTTGAGCAGTACTTC.